This T cell receptor beta chain came from a study of T-cell reconstitution after alpha-beta-depleted transplantation in children. The library targeted TCRbeta and was prepared with unique molecular identifiers. TCRdb re-derived calls from the PCR reads in MiXCR, one entry per CDR3 protein. Counted here are approximately 1,000,000 distinct CDR3 sequences, roughly 29% occurring once; the ten biggest clones make up 25% to 35%. With V trimmed by 4 bases and J by 5 bases, 11 bases remained unmatched. This CDR3 has 15 residues. The genes are TRBV12-3 or TRBV12-4 and TRBJ2-7; 7 positions agree with TRBD1. The receptor was isolated from a boy under two years old who had a stem cell transplant for SCID, so the T cells may come from the graft donor. This specimen consisted of PBMCs, mostly from graft donor cells, obtained 360 days after TCRalphabeta/CD19-depleted stem cell transplant. The CDR3 nucleotides read TGTGCCAGCAGTTCTAGGGGGACAGCGTGGGACGAGCAGTACTTC. Residues: CASSSRGTAWDEQYF.